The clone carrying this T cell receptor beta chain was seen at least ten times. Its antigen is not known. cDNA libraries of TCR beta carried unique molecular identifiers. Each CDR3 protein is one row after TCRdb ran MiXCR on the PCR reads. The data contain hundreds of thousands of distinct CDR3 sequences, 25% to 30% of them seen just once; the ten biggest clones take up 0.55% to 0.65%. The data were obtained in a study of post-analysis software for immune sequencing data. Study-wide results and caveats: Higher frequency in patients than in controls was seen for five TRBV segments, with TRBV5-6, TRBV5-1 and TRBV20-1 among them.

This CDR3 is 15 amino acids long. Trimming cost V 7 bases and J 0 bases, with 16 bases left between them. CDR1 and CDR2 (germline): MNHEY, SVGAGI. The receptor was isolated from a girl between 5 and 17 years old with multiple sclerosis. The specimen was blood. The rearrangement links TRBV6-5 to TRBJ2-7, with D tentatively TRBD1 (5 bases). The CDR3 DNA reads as TGTGCCAGCACTTATTATACAGGTATCTCCTACGAGCAGTACTTC. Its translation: CASTYYTGISYEQYF.